Sequencing of this T cell receptor beta chain was carried out in a study of T cell responses to AZD1222 COVID-19 vaccine. Background on the study: The study pooled second doses at about 4 or about 12 weeks.

Here immunoSEQ multiplex PCR was the method, and the copy in TCRdb shows in-frame clones only, minus some. The table records 25,000 to 35,000 clones, roughly 78% of them present only once. This clone was picked up one time. The antigen is unknown. Whole-study results and caveats: Receipt of two AZD1222 doses was followed by a rise in Spike-specific TCR breadth and depth. Females made up more of the donors, who were largely white British, and clonal diversity may have come out too low.

Trimming cost V 3 bases and J 0 bases, with 8 bases left between them. Germline loops: CDR1 DFQATT, CDR2 SNEGSKA (reference sequence). The CDR3 length is 13 residues. The chain joins TRBV20-1 to TRBJ2-5; D gene ambiguous. Here the sequenced sample was peripheral blood, taken on day 0 of AZD1222 vaccination. This sequence was found in an adult in good health. The CDR3 bases are TGCAGTGCTAGTTCCACTAACCAAGAGACCCAGTACTTC. Translation: CSASSTNQETQYF.